These T cell receptor beta chains were read from a single sample in a study of T cell changes during pregnancy in multiple sclerosis. Sequencing used immunoSEQ multiplex PCR; TCRdb keeps in-frame clones, though not all of them. This sample has 60,000 to 65,000 clones, with less than 95% found just once. Sequencing was performed on peripheral blood, taken in the second trimester of pregnancy. Receptors were obtained from a female donor in good health, enrolled as a control in a pregnancy study. Both conserved end residues are part of each CDR3.

j_gene: TRBJ2-7; v_gene: TRBV9; CDR3aa: CASSVDGGSPYEQYF
j_gene: TRBJ1-6; v_gene: TRBV6-5; CDR3aa: CASSSLGQVHSPLHF
j_gene: TRBJ1-2; v_gene: TRBV10-2; CDR3aa: CASRDSEGYTF
j_gene: TRBJ2-7; v_gene: TRBV6-5; CDR3aa: CASRLHRADEQYF
j_gene: TRBJ2-1; v_gene: TRBV28; CDR3aa: CASTLPGDRELAGASSTYNEQFF
j_gene: TRBJ1-5; v_gene: TRBV5-1; CDR3aa: CASSLAGGSNQPQHF
j_gene: TRBJ2-1; v_gene: TRBV28; CDR3aa: CASTPGTGRNEQFF
j_gene: TRBJ2-7; v_gene: TRBV20-1; CDR3aa: CSASLPDEQYF
j_gene: TRBJ1-2; v_gene: TRBV7-2; CDR3aa: CASSLRGRAYGYTF
j_gene: TRBJ2-7; v_gene: TRBV19; CDR3aa: CASSIMGAGDSEQYF
j_gene: TRBJ1-2; v_gene: TRBV6-1; CDR3aa: CASSTDRDNYGYTF
j_gene: TRBJ2-1; v_gene: TRBV9; CDR3aa: CASSSRDSLNGEQFF
j_gene: TRBJ1-2; v_gene: TRBV7-8; CDR3aa: CASSTPGQDYGYTF
j_gene: TRBJ1-5; v_gene: TRBV5-5; CDR3aa: CASSLDRVSNQPQHF
j_gene: TRBJ1-2; v_gene: TRBV6-5; CDR3aa: CASSYTGQGYGYTF
j_gene: TRBJ1-2; v_gene: TRBV19; CDR3aa: CASSPDRAAYYGYTF
j_gene: TRBJ2-3; v_gene: TRBV7-9; CDR3aa: CASSLATWTSGDPDTQYF
j_gene: TRBJ2-7; v_gene: TRBV28; CDR3aa: CASSLRTGPYEQYF
j_gene: TRBJ2-2; v_gene: TRBV9; CDR3aa: CATQGANTGELFF
j_gene: TRBJ2-5; v_gene: TRBV4-2; CDR3aa: CASSQDMELAGEETQYF
j_gene: TRBJ2-7; v_gene: TRBV6-5; CDR3aa: CASSYSNGVAYEQYF
j_gene: TRBJ2-5; v_gene: TRBV5-1; CDR3aa: CASSLAVETQYF
j_gene: TRBJ2-1; v_gene: TRBV5-1; CDR3aa: CASSFVAGWNEQFF
j_gene: TRBJ2-3; v_gene: TRBV6-1; CDR3aa: CASSRATDTQYF
j_gene: TRBJ2-3; v_gene: TRBV5-1; CDR3aa: CASSLLAGATDTQYF
j_gene: TRBJ2-7; v_gene: TRBV11-2; CDR3aa: CASSRSFAGGPTHYEQYF
j_gene: TRBJ2-1; v_gene: TRBV29-1; CDR3aa: CSVEDPGGDRANEQFF
j_gene: TRBJ2-7; v_gene: TRBV5-8; CDR3aa: CASSFWAGGTYEQYF
j_gene: TRBJ1-2; v_gene: TRBV25-1; CDR3aa: CASSELAAEHGYTF
j_gene: TRBJ1-4; v_gene: TRBV6-5; CDR3aa: CASSYSFTGVNEKLFF
j_gene: TRBJ2-7; v_gene: TRBV30; CDR3aa: CAWSVGLAYEQYF
j_gene: TRBJ2-1; v_gene: TRBV9; CDR3aa: CASSIWDSNNEQFF
j_gene: TRBJ2-7; v_gene: TRBV5-3; CDR3aa: CARSSTGASYEQYF
j_gene: TRBJ2-7; v_gene: TRBV28; CDR3aa: CASSSKTRERLEQYF
j_gene: TRBJ2-3; v_gene: TRBV27; CDR3aa: CASSAADTQYF
j_gene: TRBJ1-2; v_gene: TRBV5-6; CDR3aa: CASSLWSLPSGYTF
j_gene: TRBJ2-3; v_gene: TRBV13; CDR3aa: CASSLGLLNGDTQYF
j_gene: TRBJ1-2; v_gene: TRBV28; CDR3aa: CASSPGHLKFGYTF
j_gene: TRBJ2-1; v_gene: TRBV7-9; CDR3aa: CASSPKAGTSYNEQFF
j_gene: TRBJ2-5; v_gene: TRBV2; CDR3aa: CASNTGWGRRETQYF
j_gene: TRBJ2-7; v_gene: TRBV14; CDR3aa: CASRAGGEYEQYF
j_gene: TRBJ2-2; v_gene: TRBV6-6; CDR3aa: CASSQQGVSGELFF
j_gene: TRBJ2-5; v_gene: TRBV10-1; CDR3aa: CASSGSGTSGSQETQYF
j_gene: TRBJ2-2; v_gene: TRBV4-2; CDR3aa: CASSHLGLAGEVGELFF
j_gene: TRBJ2-5; v_gene: TRBV6-5; CDR3aa: CASTLSSGQETQYF
j_gene: TRBJ1-2; v_gene: TRBV27; CDR3aa: CASRGMDYGYTF
j_gene: TRBJ1-5; v_gene: TRBV10-2; CDR3aa: CASSGGQGATQPQHF
j_gene: TRBJ2-7; v_gene: TRBV29-1; CDR3aa: CSVVGLSGTASSYEQYF
j_gene: TRBJ2-5; v_gene: TRBV28; CDR3aa: CASISRVHQETQYF
j_gene: TRBJ1-5; v_gene: TRBV5-8; CDR3aa: CASSAGTGFNQPQHF
j_gene: TRBJ1-5; v_gene: TRBV19; CDR3aa: CASSIYSIQPQHF
j_gene: TRBJ2-5; v_gene: TRBV29-1; CDR3aa: CSVREQFSETQYF
j_gene: TRBJ2-2; v_gene: TRBV28; CDR3aa: CASSPPQGYTGELFF
j_gene: TRBJ1-1; v_gene: TRBV27; CDR3aa: CASKAQGAAFF